This paragraph reports one T cell receptor beta chain. This sample is part of a study of CD8 T cells in Susac syndrome. Germline lookup yields CDR1 SQVTM and CDR2 ANQGSEA. V was trimmed by 6 bases and J by 2 bases, leaving 7 bases between them. This CDR3 has 11 residues. The healthy controls were matched to patients by age and sex. A quantity of roughly 0.5 to 1 ug RNA underwent reverse transcription using random hexamers. TCRdb passed the immunoSEQ multiplex PCR reads through MiXCR, listing each CDR3 protein once. The data show 180,000 or so distinct CDR3 sequences, about 95% seen once. The rearrangement uses TRBV29-1 and TRBJ1-2; D gene unclear. The receptor's source is a human donor in good health. The sample consisted of CD4+ T cells from PBMCs. In DNA form, the CDR3 reads TGCAGCGTACGGGAGAACTATGGCTACACCTTC. Amino acid sequence: CSVRENYGYTF. The full variable domain, with the rest looked up from reference TRBV29-1 and TRBJ1-2, is SAVISQKPSRDICQRGTSLTIQCQVDSQVTMMFWYRQQPGQSLTLIATANQGSEATYESGFVIDKFPISRPNLTFSTLTVSNMSPEDSSIYLCSVRENYGYTFGSGTRLTVV.